The sequence of this T cell receptor (beta chain) was determined in a study of T cell repertoires in cytomegalovirus infection. About the study: CMV epitopes used comprised recently identified HLA-C-restricted ones and well-studied HLA-B-restricted ones. TCR beta signatures that were public indicated CMV infection and matching HLA type. Study conclusions and caveats: Ex vivo responses were dominated by HLA-C-restricted CMV-specific TCR beta clonotypes.

Notes on this clonotype: Its antigen is undetermined.

The germline CDR1 and CDR2 sequences are MNHNS and SASEGT. The V and J ends lost 9 bases and 0 bases, in that order; junction bases with no gene match: 5. The length of the CDR3 is 14 residues. A single record per CDR3 protein comes from TCRdb applying MiXCR to the reads. The table records under 300,000 distinct CDR3 sequences, around 20% of them present only once. The source of this sequence is a human donor in good health (CMV status not recorded). Some clones in this sample may be carry-over from other donors' samples. The chain couples TRBV6-1 to TRBJ2-1; 7 nucleotides line up with TRBD2. The specimen was cultured PBMCs, collected from culture after CMV antigen stimulation. The CDR3 nucleotides are TGTGCCAGTGTGAGCGGGGACTCCTACAATGAGCAGTTCTTC. Residues: CASVSGDSYNEQFF.